Listed below are T cell receptor beta chains from one sample, sequenced in a study of CD8+ T cells in alopecia areata. Generated by immunoSEQ multiplex PCR, the TCRdb table keeps only in-frame clones and is missing some. The table has about 64,000 clones, around 40% seen once. Sequencing input: NKG2D-low CD8+ T cells sorted from blood. These receptors all come from a human donor with alopecia areata. Both conserved end residues are part of each CDR3. Each record gives: J gene, CDR3 length, V gene, CDR3 protein.

>TRBJ1-2|8|TRBV7-2
CASSFDTF
>TRBJ2-2|13|TRBV29-1
CSVPHLGTGELFF
>TRBJ2-7|13|TRBV30
CAWNRADRVRWYF
>TRBJ2-5|14|TRBV19
CASGLGQGQETQYF
>TRBJ2-4|12|TRBV5-6
CASSSWTGHQYF
>TRBJ2-1|16|TRBV7-2
CASSLGRGGSYNEQFF
>TRBJ2-7|15|TRBV5-8
CASSLGRTGVYEQYF
>TRBJ2-7|14|TRBV7-9
CASSLGQGDDEQYF
>TRBJ1-1|13|TRBV10-3
CAIMAGENTEAFF
>TRBJ2-7|15|TRBV4-1
CASSQEEAVGYEQYF
>TRBJ2-6|15|TRBV29-1
CSGWTGDSGANVLTF
>TRBJ2-7|15|TRBV4-1
CASSQIDSSSYEQYF
>TRBJ2-5|16|TRBV5-4
CASSLYLAGEIKTQYF
>TRBJ1-1|14|TRBV7-2
CASSLGGLRTEAFF
>TRBJ2-3|15|TRBV6-4
CASSDSLGGSDTQYF
>TRBJ2-7|11|TRBV2
CASSDYYEQYF
>TRBJ2-1|13|TRBV29-1
CSVVTGGNDEQFF
>TRBJ2-2|15|TRBV29-1
CSAMGAETREGELFF
>TRBJ2-4|18|TRBV13
CASSFGTSGIGSKNIQYF
>TRBJ2-1|13|TRBV6-5
CASSYLAGNEQFF
>TRBJ2-1|14|TRBV15
CATSRAGGYNEQFF
>TRBJ2-1|13|TRBV29-1
CSVRDRVLYEQFF
>TRBJ2-7|12|TRBV29-1
CSLLTGGYEQYF
>TRBJ1-1|15|TRBV7-2
CASSLRGVSDPEAFF
>TRBJ2-7|15|TRBV11-2
CASSVLRVTSYEQYF
>TRBJ1-2|12|TRBV29-1
CSVEVRTYGYTF
>TRBJ2-1|13|TRBV4-1
CASSQVAGNEQFF
>TRBJ2-2|15|TRBV15
CATSTGQGNTGELFF
>TRBJ2-1|15|TRBV7-9
CASSLGLAGVNEQFF
>TRBJ1-5|16|TRBV7-9
CASSLAARGPGQPQHF
>TRBJ2-3|14|TRBV14
CASSQDGSWDTQYF
>TRBJ1-1|15|TRBV7-8
CASSRRQGSGTEAFF
>TRBJ1-3|11|TRBV9
CASSGGNTIYF
>TRBJ2-1|16|TRBV4-2
CASSQEVGGKHNEQFF
>TRBJ1-6|14|TRBV5-4
CASRDSGFSRALHF
>TRBJ2-1|15|TRBV19
CASSIGDRGANEQFF
>TRBJ2-7|10|TRBV2
CASTGRHIEF
>TRBJ2-1|14|TRBV13
CASSLGRGDLQQFF
>TRBJ2-1|15|TRBV30
CAWSPPATPYNEQFF
>TRBJ1-4|11|TRBV29-1
CATPYAEKLFF